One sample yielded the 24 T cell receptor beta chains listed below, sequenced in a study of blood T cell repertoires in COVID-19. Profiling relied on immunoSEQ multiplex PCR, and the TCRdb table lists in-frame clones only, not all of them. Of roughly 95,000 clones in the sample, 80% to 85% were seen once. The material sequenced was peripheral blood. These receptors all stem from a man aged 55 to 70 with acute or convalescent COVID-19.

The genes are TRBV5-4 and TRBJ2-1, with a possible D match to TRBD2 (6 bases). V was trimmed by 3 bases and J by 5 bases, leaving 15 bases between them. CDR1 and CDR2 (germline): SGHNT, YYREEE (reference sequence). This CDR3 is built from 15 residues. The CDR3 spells CASSWNLWRDNEQFF. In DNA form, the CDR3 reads TGTGCCAGCAGCTGGAACCTTTGGAGGGACAATGAGCAGTTCTTC. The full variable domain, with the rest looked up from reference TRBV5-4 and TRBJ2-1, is ETGVTQSPTHLIKTRGQQVTLRCSSQSGHNTVSWYQQALGQGPQFIFQYYREEENGRGNFPPRFSGLQFPNYSSELNVNALELDDSALYLCASSWNLWRDNEQFFGPGTRLTVL.

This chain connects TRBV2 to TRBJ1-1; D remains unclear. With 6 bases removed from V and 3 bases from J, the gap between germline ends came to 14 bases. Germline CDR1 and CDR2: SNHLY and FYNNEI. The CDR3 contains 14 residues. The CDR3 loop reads CASRHGREYTEAFF. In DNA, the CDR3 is TGTGCCAGCAGGCACGGGAGGGAGTACACTGAAGCTTTCTTT.

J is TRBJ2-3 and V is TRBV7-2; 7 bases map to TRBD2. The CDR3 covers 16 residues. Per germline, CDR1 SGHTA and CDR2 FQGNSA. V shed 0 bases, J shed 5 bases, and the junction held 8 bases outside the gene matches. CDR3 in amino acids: CASSLAASGSGDTQYF. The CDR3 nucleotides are TGTGCCAGCAGCTTAGCGGCTAGCGGAAGTGGAGATACGCAGTATTTT. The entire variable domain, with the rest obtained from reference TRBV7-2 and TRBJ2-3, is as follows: GAGVSQSPSNKVTEKGKDVELRCDPISGHTALYWYRQSLGQGLEFLIYFQGNSAPDKSGLPSDRFSAERTGGSVSTLTIQRTQQEDSAVYLCASSLAASGSGDTQYFGPGTRLTVL.

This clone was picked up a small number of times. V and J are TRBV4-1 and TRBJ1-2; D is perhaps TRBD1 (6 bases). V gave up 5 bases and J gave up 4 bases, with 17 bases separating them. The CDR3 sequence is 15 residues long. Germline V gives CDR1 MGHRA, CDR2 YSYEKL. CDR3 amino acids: CASSDLSGEGYGYTF. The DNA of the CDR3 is TGCGCCAGCAGCGACTTGTCAGGGGAGGGCTATGGCTACACCTTC.

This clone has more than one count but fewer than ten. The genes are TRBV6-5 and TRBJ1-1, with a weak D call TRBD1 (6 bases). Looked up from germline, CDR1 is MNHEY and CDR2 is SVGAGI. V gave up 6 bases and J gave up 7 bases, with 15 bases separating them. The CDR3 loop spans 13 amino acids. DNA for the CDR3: TGTGCCAGCAGCCTAATTGGACAGATTGAAGCTTTCTTT. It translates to CASSLIGQIEAFF.

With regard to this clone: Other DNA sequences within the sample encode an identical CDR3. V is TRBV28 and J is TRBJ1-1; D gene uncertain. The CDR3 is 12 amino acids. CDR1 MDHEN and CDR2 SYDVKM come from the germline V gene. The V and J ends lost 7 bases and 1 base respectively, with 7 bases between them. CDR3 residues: CASTGQNTEAFF. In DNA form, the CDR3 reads TGTGCCAGCACCGGTCAGAACACTGAAGCTTTCTTT.

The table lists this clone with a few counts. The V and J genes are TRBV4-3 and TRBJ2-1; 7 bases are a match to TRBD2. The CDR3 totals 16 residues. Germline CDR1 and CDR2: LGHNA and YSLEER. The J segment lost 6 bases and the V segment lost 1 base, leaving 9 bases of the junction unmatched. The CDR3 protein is CASSQGLETSFNEQFF. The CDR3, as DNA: TGCGCCAGCAGCCAAGGACTTGAGACTAGCTTCAATGAGCAGTTCTTC.

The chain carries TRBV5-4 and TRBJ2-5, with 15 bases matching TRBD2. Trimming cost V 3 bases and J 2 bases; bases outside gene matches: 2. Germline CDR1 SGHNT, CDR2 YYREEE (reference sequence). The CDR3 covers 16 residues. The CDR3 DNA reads TGTGCCAGCAGCTGGACTAGCGGGAGGGGGCAAGAGACCCAGTACTTC. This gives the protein CASSWTSGRGQETQYF.

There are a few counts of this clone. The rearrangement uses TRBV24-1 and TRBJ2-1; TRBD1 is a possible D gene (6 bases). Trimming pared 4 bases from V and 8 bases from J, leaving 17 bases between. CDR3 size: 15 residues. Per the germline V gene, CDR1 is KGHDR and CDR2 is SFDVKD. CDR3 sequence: CATSDSPVGGDEQFF. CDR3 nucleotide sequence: TGTGCCACCAGTGACTCTCCCGTAGGGGGAGATGAGCAGTTCTTC.

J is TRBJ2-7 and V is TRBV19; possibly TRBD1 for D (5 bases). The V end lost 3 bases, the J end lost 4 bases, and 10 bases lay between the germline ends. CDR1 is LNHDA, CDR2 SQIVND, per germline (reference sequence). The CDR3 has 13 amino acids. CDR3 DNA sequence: TGTGCCAGTAGTATTGGCCCAGGGTACGAGCAGTACGTC. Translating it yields CASSIGPGYEQYV.

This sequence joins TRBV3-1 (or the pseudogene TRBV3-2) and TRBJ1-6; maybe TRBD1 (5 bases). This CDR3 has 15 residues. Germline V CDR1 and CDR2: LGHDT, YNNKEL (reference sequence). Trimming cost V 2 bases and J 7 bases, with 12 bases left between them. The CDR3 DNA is TGTGCCAGCAGCCAAATCGCCCGGGGGAATTCACCCCTCCACTTT. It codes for CASSQIARGNSPLHF.

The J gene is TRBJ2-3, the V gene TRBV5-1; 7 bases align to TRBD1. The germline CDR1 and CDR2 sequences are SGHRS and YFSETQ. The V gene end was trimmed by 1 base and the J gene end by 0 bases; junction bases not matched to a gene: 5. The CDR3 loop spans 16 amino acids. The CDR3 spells CASSLRTGVSTDTQYF. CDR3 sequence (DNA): TGCGCCAGCAGCTTGCGCACAGGGGTCAGCACAGATACGCAGTATTTT.

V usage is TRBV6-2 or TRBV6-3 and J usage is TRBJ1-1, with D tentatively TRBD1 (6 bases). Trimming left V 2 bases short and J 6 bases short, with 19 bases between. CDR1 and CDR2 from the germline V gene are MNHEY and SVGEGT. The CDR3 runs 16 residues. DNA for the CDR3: TGTGCCAGCAGTTACCCTAGCGGGGGCCTTAAGGCTGAAGCTTTCTTT. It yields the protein CASSYPSGGLKAEAFF.

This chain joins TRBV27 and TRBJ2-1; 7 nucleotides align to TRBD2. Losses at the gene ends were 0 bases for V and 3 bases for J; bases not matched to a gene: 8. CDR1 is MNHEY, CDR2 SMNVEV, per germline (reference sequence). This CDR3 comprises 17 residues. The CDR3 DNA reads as TGTGCCAGCAGTTTATCGTGGGCTAGCGGCTTCTACAATGAGCAGTTCTTC. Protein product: CASSLSWASGFYNEQFF.

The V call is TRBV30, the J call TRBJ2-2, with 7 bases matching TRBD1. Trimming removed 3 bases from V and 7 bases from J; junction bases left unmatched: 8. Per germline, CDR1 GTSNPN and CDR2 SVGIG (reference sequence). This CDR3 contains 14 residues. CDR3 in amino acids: CAWRRGRHIGELFF. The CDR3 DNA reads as TGTGCCTGGAGGAGGGGGCGCCACATCGGGGAGCTGTTTTTT.

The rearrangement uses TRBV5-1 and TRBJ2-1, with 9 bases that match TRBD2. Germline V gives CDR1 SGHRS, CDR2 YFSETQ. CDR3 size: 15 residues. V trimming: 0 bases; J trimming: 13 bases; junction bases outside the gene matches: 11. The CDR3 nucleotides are TGCGCCAGCAGCTTGGCCGGCGGGGGGGCCTCTTCTCAGTTCTTC. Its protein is CASSLAGGGASSQFF. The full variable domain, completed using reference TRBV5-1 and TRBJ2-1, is KAGVTQTPRYLIKTRGQQVTLSCSPISGHRSVSWYQQTPGQGLQFLFEYFSETQRNKGNFPGRFSGRQFSNSRSEMNVSTLELGDSALYLCASSLAGGGASSQFFGPGTRLTVL.

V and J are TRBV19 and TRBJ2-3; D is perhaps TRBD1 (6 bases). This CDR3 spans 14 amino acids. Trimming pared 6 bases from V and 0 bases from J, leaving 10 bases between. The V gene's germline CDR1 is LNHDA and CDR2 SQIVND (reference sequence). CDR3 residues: CASRDRYSTDTQYF. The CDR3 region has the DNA TGTGCCAGTAGGGACAGATATAGCACAGATACGCAGTATTTT.

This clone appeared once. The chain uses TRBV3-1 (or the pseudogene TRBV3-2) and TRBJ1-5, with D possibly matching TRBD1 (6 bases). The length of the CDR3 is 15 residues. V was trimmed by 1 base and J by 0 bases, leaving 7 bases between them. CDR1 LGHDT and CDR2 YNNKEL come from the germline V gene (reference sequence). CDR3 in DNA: TGTGCCAGCAGCCAAGCGACAGGTAGCAATCAGCCCCAGCATTTT. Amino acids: CASSQATGSNQPQHF.

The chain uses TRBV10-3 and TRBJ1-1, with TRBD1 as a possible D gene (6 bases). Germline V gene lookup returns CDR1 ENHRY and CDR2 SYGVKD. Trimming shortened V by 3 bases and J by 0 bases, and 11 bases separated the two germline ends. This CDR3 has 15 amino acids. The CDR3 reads CAISDLGGLNTEAFF. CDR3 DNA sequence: TGTGCCATCAGTGATTTGGGGGGGCTGAACACTGAAGCTTTCTTT.

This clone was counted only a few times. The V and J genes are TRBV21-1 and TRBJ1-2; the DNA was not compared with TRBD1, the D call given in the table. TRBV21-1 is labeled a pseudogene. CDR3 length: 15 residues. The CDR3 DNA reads TGTGCCAGCAGGTCGGGACAGGGAGAAAAGGATGGCTACACCTTC. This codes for CASRSGQGEKDGYTF.

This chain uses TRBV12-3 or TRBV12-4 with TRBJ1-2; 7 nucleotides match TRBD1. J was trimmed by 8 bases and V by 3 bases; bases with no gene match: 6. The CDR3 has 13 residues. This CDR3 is CASSFSRGQGYTF. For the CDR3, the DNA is TGTGCCAGCAGTTTTAGTAGGGGGCAAGGCTACACCTTC.

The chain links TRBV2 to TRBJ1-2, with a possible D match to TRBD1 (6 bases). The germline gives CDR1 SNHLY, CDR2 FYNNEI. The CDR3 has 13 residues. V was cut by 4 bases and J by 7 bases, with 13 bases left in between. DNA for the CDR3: TGTGCCAGCAGTGCCGCGGGGGCTGGTGGCTACACCTTC. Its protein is CASSAAGAGGYTF.

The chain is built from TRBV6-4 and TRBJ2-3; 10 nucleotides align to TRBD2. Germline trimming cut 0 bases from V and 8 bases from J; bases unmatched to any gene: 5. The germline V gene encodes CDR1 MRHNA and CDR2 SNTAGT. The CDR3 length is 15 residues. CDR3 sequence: CASSDSSSGSGTQYF. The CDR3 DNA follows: TGTGCCAGCAGTGACTCCTCTAGCGGGAGCGGTACGCAGTATTTT.

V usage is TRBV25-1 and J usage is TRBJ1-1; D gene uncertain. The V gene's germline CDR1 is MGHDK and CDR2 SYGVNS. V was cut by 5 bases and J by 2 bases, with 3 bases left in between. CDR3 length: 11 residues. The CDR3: CASSSNTEAFF. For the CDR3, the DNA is TGTGCCAGCAGTTCAAACACTGAAGCTTTCTTT. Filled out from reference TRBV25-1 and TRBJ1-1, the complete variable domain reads EADIYQTPRYLVIGTGKKITLECSQTMGHDKMYWYQQDPGMELHLIHYSYGVNSTEKGDLSSESTVSRIRTEHFPLTLESARPSHTSQYLCASSSNTEAFFGQGTRLTVV.